Below are 9 T cell receptor beta chains sequenced from a single sample in a study of PD-1 blockade in classical Hodgkin lymphoma. Patients all relapsed after autologous stem cell transplantation, and there was variation in brentuximab vedotin exposure. TCRdb keeps only in-frame clones here, not all; method: immunoSEQ multiplex PCR. The profile shows around 91,000 clones, roughly 79% of them singletons. Sequencing was performed on peripheral blood mononuclear cells (PBMCs), taken before the second cycle of nivolumab. All receptors derive from a human donor with classical Hodgkin lymphoma.

The chain combines TRBV27 with TRBJ1-1; D uncertain. V was trimmed by 6 bases and J by 2 bases, leaving 16 bases between them. Germline V lookup: CDR1 MNHEY, CDR2 SMNVEV (reference sequence). The CDR3 contains 15 residues. CDR3 protein: CASSSSGGINTEAFF. The CDR3 nucleotides read TGTGCCAGCAGCTCCAGCGGAGGGATTAACACTGAAGCTTTCTTT.

The chain joins TRBV19 to TRBJ1-1; D is possibly TRBD1 (6 bases). Trimming stripped 2 bases from V and 6 bases from J, with 10 bases between. Germline V gives CDR1 LNHDA, CDR2 SQIVND (reference sequence). The length of the CDR3 is 13 residues. CDR3: CASSITGASEAFF. CDR3 sequence (DNA): TGTGCCAGTAGTATAACGGGGGCGTCTGAAGCTTTCTTT.

The rearrangement uses TRBV7-2 and TRBJ2-7; D perhaps matches TRBD2 (6 bases). The CDR3 contains 14 residues. CDR1 and CDR2 from the germline V gene are SGHTA and FQGNSA. Trimming took 7 bases from V and 3 from J, leaving 16 bases between them. As DNA, the CDR3 is TGTGCCAGCACTCTAAGGTCGCGGGACTACGAGCAGTACTTC. Translated: CASTLRSRDYEQYF.

The J gene is TRBJ1-5, the V gene TRBV19, with a possible D match to TRBD1 (5 bases). Trimming removed 2 bases from V and 4 bases from J, with 9 bases in between. The CDR3 extends over 14 amino acids. Germline V lookup: CDR1 LNHDA, CDR2 SQIVND (reference sequence). The CDR3 here is CASSILAGNQPQHF. The CDR3 coding sequence is TGTGCCAGTAGTATACTGGCAGGGAATCAGCCCCAGCATTTT.

This clone was observed once. The rearrangement uses TRBV5-3 and TRBJ2-1; TRBD1 might be the D (6 bases). TRBV5-3 is assigned to the ORF class and has an uncertain function. Trimming took 1 base from V and 2 from J, leaving 25 bases between them. The CDR3 consists of 20 residues. CDR3 sequence: CARSLKQGPRRVGAYNEQFF. Here the CDR3 DNA reads TGTGCCAGAAGCTTGAAGCAGGGGCCACGCCGAGTCGGCGCCTACAATGAGCAGTTCTTC.

V is TRBV13 and J is TRBJ1-2, with TRBD1 identical over 8 bases. The germline CDR1 and CDR2 sequences are PRHDT and FYEKMQ (reference sequence). V lost 1 base, J lost 7 bases, and 2 bases stayed unmatched. This CDR3 comprises 13 residues. This CDR3 reads CASSLAGGLGYTF. CDR3 bases: TGTGCCAGCAGCTTAGCAGGGGGCCTTGGCTACACCTTC.

The chain employs TRBV18 and TRBJ1-2; D gene uncertain. The CDR3 covers 14 residues. Germline V lookup: CDR1 KGHSH, CDR2 LQKENI. The ends were cut back, 0 bases at V and 2 bases at J, with 7 bases in the middle. In DNA form, the CDR3 reads TGTGCCAGCTCACCACCGTGGCAAAACTATGGCTACACCTTC. Protein product: CASSPPWQNYGYTF.

This rearrangement joins TRBV6-5 to TRBJ1-4; 8 bases map to TRBD1. Unmatched junction bases numbered 8, after V lost 5 bases and J lost 6 bases. Germline-derived CDR1 and CDR2 are MNHEY and SVGAGI. The CDR3 is made up of 15 amino acids. The CDR3 region is CASSRTGYPYEKLFF. CDR3 DNA sequence: TGTGCCAGCAGTCGGACAGGGTACCCCTATGAAAAACTGTTTTTT.

CDR3 bases: TGTGCCAGTACTCCCTACAGGGAATTCTACACTGAAGCTTTCTTT. Translating gives CASTPYREFYTEAFF. The chain employs TRBV19 and TRBJ1-1; D might be TRBD1 (6 bases). Per germline, CDR1 LNHDA and CDR2 SQIVND (reference sequence). Trimming removed 7 bases from V and 3 bases from J, with 18 bases in between. This CDR3 comprises 15 residues.